A selection of T cell receptor beta chains follows, all from one sample in a study of technical replicates of blood from a handful of donors. Here immunoSEQ multiplex PCR was the method, and the copy in TCRdb shows in-frame clones only, minus some. The sample has about 83,000 clones, 90% to 98% seen once. Sequenced input: T cells isolated from PBMCs. Source of these receptors: a human donor in good health. The conserved cysteine and the conserved F or W are not part of the CDR3 here. Clone size appears in some rows only: once, few, many, or a class for an expanded clone.

clone size	V gene	J gene	CDR3 protein
few	TRBV27	TRBJ1-1	ATLGTLNTEAF
NA	TRBV27	TRBJ1-5	ASRPGGLNQPQH
NA	TRBV30	TRBJ2-1	AWRKGNEQF
NA	TRBV11-3	TRBJ2-7	ASSLGDRAMYEQY
NA	TRBV6-1	TRBJ2-6	ASSVSASAQSRANVLT
NA	TRBV10-3	TRBJ2-1	AISSEDRGDEQF
NA	TRBV10-3	TRBJ1-1	AISENRGTEAF
NA	TRBV5-4	TRBJ2-7	ASSSRDRSIYEQY
NA	TRBV14	TRBJ2-1	ASSQDLGGEQF
NA	TRBV5-4	TRBJ2-7	ASSLGNHLGAYEQY
NA	TRBV28	TRBJ2-4	ASSLGLLAKNIQY
NA	TRBV7-9	TRBJ2-7	ASSPSGNEQY
NA	TRBV5-1	TRBJ2-2	ASSLVRLAANTGELF
NA	TRBV2	TRBJ1-2	ASSNPGQGDYGYT
NA	TRBV19	TRBJ2-3	ASSIRTGGASDTQY
NA	TRBV7-3	TRBJ2-3	ASSPAHTDTQY
NA	TRBV7-3	TRBJ2-5	ASSLLQGPQETQY
NA	TRBV5-3	TRBJ2-4	ARSFRQGDPLIAKNIQY
NA	TRBV27	TRBJ1-2	ASSFMRTGISPTPYT